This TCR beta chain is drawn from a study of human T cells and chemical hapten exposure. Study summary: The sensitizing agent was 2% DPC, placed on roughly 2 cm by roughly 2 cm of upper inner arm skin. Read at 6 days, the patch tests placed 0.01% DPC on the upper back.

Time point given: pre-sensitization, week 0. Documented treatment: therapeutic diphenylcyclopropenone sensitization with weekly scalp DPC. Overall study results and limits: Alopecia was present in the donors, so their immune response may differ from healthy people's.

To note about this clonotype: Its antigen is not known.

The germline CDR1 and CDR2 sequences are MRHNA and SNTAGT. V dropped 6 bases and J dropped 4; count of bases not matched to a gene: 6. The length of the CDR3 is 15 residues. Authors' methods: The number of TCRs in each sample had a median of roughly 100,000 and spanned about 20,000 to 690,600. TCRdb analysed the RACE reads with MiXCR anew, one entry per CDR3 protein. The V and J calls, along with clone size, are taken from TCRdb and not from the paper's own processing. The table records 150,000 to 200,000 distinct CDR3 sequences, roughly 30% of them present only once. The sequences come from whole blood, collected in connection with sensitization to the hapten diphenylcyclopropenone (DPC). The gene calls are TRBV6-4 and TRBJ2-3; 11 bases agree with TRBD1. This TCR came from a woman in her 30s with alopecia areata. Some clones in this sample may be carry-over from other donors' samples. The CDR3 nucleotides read TGTGCCAGCAGCGGAGGACAGGGGGCATCAGATACGCAGTATTTT. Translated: CASSGGQGASDTQYF.